The clone carrying this T cell receptor (beta chain) was found a few times. Its antigen is unknown. This record comes from a study of identical twins. General study findings and limits: Within beta out-of-frame sequences, the excess sharing observed between twins was weaker. Low generation-probability sequences were in excess among twin-shared out-of-frame alpha sequences. For cord blood, abundant beta clonotypes had fewer insertions, unlike memory repertoires, which showed none.

With 4 bases removed from V and 8 bases from J, the gap between germline ends came to 9 bases. Germline values: CDR1 DFQATT, CDR2 SNEGSKA (reference sequence). CDR3 length: 12 amino acids. TCRdb fed the 5' RACE reads into MiXCR, producing one record per CDR3 protein. The sample has more than 400,000 distinct CDR3 sequences, approximately 16% seen once; the top ten hold 0.44%. These records were also assigned to another study, of yellow fever vaccine responses in identical twins. That study reports: Reportedly, the T cell response mounted by twins to vaccine seemed partly convergent, partly personalized.

This chain links TRBV20-1 with TRBJ1-6; D unresolved. Sequencing input: CD4+ T cells sorted from blood. The sequence was obtained from a woman in her late teens or twenties in good health. The CDR3 here is CSATWGDSPLHF. The CDR3 DNA follows: TGCAGTGCTACCTGGGGTGATTCACCCCTCCACTTT.